The entry below describes one T cell receptor beta chain. Its antigen has not been determined. No clone much larger than this one lies a single base away; base qualities are absent. Including cysteine and phenylalanine, the CDR3 has 14 amino acids. Only the CDR3 DNA stays, 42 bases, in frame from base 1. V trim: 4 bases; J trim: 1 base; unmatched bases: 3. CDR1 is given as SQVTM and CDR2 as ANQGSEA, both from the germline V gene. The data derive from a study of shared clonotypes between healthy human individuals (dated by TCRdb to 2019 to 2021). With respect to the entire study: The cohort included a few men and two women between 18 and 49 years of age. For each donor, CD4 naive and CD4 memory were each given three plates, CD8 naive was given two plates, and CD8 memory was given one plate. To estimate repertoire size and how much clonotype sharing occurs between individuals, the study deeply sequenced the blood TCR repertoires of roughly 5 healthy adults. To increase sequencing depth and limit assay-specific biases, different laboratories used diverse techniques to prepare libraries and sequence TCR repertoires. Between about 0.85 and 10 billion PBMCs per donor were obtained by leukapheresis.

CD8 naive samples consisted of CD45RO-negative cells that were positively selected for CCR7, yielding a CD45RA+CCR7+ population without TemRA cells. The donors were healthy, HIV-negative adults with no recently reported acute infections or vaccinations. Every donor was a Caucasian adult residing in Nashville, Tennessee, USA. Blood was obtained by leukapheresis, after which PBMCs were separated by Ficoll-Histopaque density gradient centrifugation and cryopreserved in liquid nitrogen vapor phase. Analytical flow cytometry was used to check the purity and quantity of every magnetically sorted T cell population. Genomic DNA was isolated from each sorted fraction and quantified by UV absorbance on a Nanodrop 2000c. Using the deep immunoSEQ assay, multiplex PCR amplified TCR CDR3 regions from genomic DNA. Extracted genomic DNA from each cell subset was distributed evenly across all wells of several immunoSEQ 96-well plates, and each plate was treated as a replicate. For sorted subsets, about 200 ng genomic DNA, equal to approximately 30,000 T cell genomes, was loaded into each replicate PCR. Purified libraries were measured with a Qubit 3.0 fluorometer, size-checked on a Bioanalyzer 2100, and measured again with the KAPA Library Quantification kit. A separate single-read 150-cycle Illumina NextSeq 550 flow cell was used to sequence each immunoSEQ 96-well plate. The original methods were these. Because the immunoSEQ output held only junctional sequences and lacked quality scores, the filtering could not match the filtering applied to full-length reads. To assign V/J genes and CDR3, sequences were annotated using PyIR, a Python wrapper for IgBLAST v1.9, with IMGT germline references. Reads were filtered out if the reads had weak V/J assignments (E-value above 1e-6), no CDR3, stop codons, out-of-frame junctions, or ambiguous translated residues. V3J clonotypes were defined by identical inferred V gene, J gene, and CDR3 amino acid sequence. To compute the percentage overlap between repertoires, the number of shared unique clonotypes was divided by the size of the smaller repertoire. Three approaches were used to assess repertoire richness: RTK rarefaction, the Chao1 estimator, and Recon v2.1 estimates of unobserved clonotypes. For all TCRbeta clonotypes obtained by the gDNA method from a handful of donors, generation probabilities were computed with OLGA. This immuneACCESS table, as held by TCRdb, lists in-frame sequences with V and J called but not all clones. Of the missing ones, under half trace to an unresolved V gene in checked studies; the others have no known cause. V and J calls and clone size follow that table, whereas D and trimming were derived from the DNA. The sample table lists approximately 1.9 million clones, 85% to 95% of them with a count of one. The ten largest make up less than 2% of the sample.

Summary of the overall study and its limitations: Compared with non-shared clonotypes, clonotypes shared by all four sorted-subset donors had higher generation probabilities. Because the study included a small number of donors, the genetic and exposure-history diversity represented was limited. Sharing across four donors was observed for about 5% of naive CD4, 3% to 3.5% of naive CD8, over 2% of memory CD4, and about 0.38% of memory CD8 clonotypes. Larger estimated clonotype richness was generally found for naive subsets than for memory subsets. Pairwise subsampling led to the expectation that sequencing depth would affect the degree of clonotype sharing among donors. Even with the large sequencing depth, rarefaction of the sorted-subset datasets indicated that sequencing was incomplete. Sampling was restricted to blood, and TCR repertoires in tissues likely differ from the TCR repertoires found in blood.

The source of this sequence is a young man in good health. Some clones in this sample may be carry-over from other donors' samples. The sequenced sample was naive CD8+ T cells from PBMCs. This specimen's cell subset or site label, per the study, means: CD45RA+CCR7+. This chain is built from TRBV29-1 and TRBJ2-7; 11 bases in the junction line up with TRBD2. The DNA sequence is TGCAGCGTTGTCACTAGCGGGGGTTCCTACGAGCAGTACTTC. Its translation is CSVVTSGGSYEQYF.